A single sample gave rise to the 19 T cell receptor beta chains below, sequenced in a study of blood T cell repertoires in COVID-19. Profiling relied on immunoSEQ multiplex PCR, and the TCRdb table lists in-frame clones only, not all of them. The table has 97,000 or so clones, around 90% seen once. Sequencing was done on a sample of peripheral blood. These receptors all come from a man aged 45-60 years with active or convalescent COVID-19.

This chain links TRBV4-1 with TRBJ2-3; no clear D gene. Between the trimmed V and J ends, which lost 5 bases and 2 bases, there was a span of 8 bases. Germline values: CDR1 MGHRA, CDR2 YSYEKL. This CDR3 is built from 13 residues. The CDR3 loop is CASSFSLTDTQYF. The DNA for the CDR3 is TGCGCCAGCAGCTTTTCACTCACAGATACGCAGTATTTT.

The chain uses TRBV19 and TRBJ2-5, with TRBD1 matching 11 bases. This CDR3 is built from 15 residues. Germline CDR1 LNHDA, CDR2 SQIVND (reference sequence). V was pared by 9 bases and J by 3 bases, with 9 bases of the junction left unmatched. The chain's CDR3 is CASRRGTGGEETQYF. CDR3 nucleotides: TGTGCCAGCCGCCGAGGGACAGGGGGAGAAGAGACCCAGTACTTC. The variable domain in full, completed from reference TRBV19 and TRBJ2-5, reads DGGITQSPKYLFRKEGQNVTLSCEQNLNHDAMYWYRQDPGQGLRLIYYSQIVNDFQKGDIAEGYSVSREKKESFPLTVTSAQKNPTAFYLCASRRGTGGEETQYFGPGTRLLVL.

The V and J genes are TRBV9 and TRBJ1-6; maybe TRBD1 (5 bases). Germline CDR1 SGDLS, CDR2 YYNGEE. Trimming cost V 0 bases and J 4 bases, with 11 bases left between them. The CDR3 has 16 residues. The CDR3 loop is CASSVGGDGYNSPLHF. The DNA of the CDR3 is TGTGCCAGCAGCGTAGGGGGGGACGGTTATAATTCACCCCTCCACTTT.

The sample holds a few counts of this clone. The chain links TRBV2 to TRBJ1-6, with D unclear. The germline gives CDR1 SNHLY, CDR2 FYNNEI. The CDR3 has 14 amino acids. V lost 6 bases and J lost 6, with 12 bases in between. The CDR3 spells CASSLRRVNSPLHF. The CDR3 DNA reads as TGTGCCAGCAGCCTTCGTAGAGTTAATTCACCCCTCCACTTT. Full variable domain (missing parts from reference TRBV2 and TRBJ1-6): EPEVTQTPSHQVTQMGQEVILRCVPISNHLYFYWYRQILGQKVEFLVSFYNNEISEKSEIFDDQFSVERPDGSNFTLKIRSTKLEDSAMYFCASSLRRVNSPLHFGNGTRLTVT.

This clone is a singleton in its sample. At the DNA level, this CDR3 is encoded by other sequences in the same sample as well. The chain is built from TRBV19 and TRBJ1-2; no clear D gene. Germline loops: CDR1 LNHDA, CDR2 SQIVND (reference sequence). Trimming left V 9 bases short and J 0 bases short, with 5 bases between. There are 11 residues in the CDR3. The CDR3 DNA follows: TGTGCCAGCGTTGCTAACTATGGCTACACCTTC. Translating it yields CASVANYGYTF.

The chain employs TRBV7-2 and TRBJ2-7; D might be TRBD2 (6 bases). The CDR3 contains 14 residues. Germline V gene sequence: CDR1 SGHTA, CDR2 FQGNSA. V was trimmed by 2 bases and J by 2 bases, leaving 10 bases between them. The CDR3 region has the DNA TGTGCCAGCAGCTTAAGGGAGGCGGCCTACGAGCAGTACTTC. This translates into CASSLREAAYEQYF.

This rearrangement joins TRBV7-9 to TRBJ2-3, with TRBD2 matching 13 bases. Germline V lookup: CDR1 SEHNR, CDR2 FQNEAQ (reference sequence). The CDR3 totals 15 residues. J was trimmed by 5 bases and V by 6 bases; bases with no gene match: 5. This chain's CDR3 is CASSPLAGGQDTQYF. Here the CDR3 DNA reads TGTGCCAGCAGTCCACTAGCGGGGGGGCAAGATACGCAGTATTTT.

The rearrangement joins TRBV5-1 to TRBJ2-5; 8 bases agree with TRBD2. In germline, CDR1 is SGHRS, CDR2 YFSETQ. The CDR3 is made up of 16 amino acids. J gave up 7 bases and V 0 bases, and 11 bases lay outside the gene matches. CDR3 DNA: TGCGCCAGCAGCTTGGAGGCGGGGGGTTTCATAGGGACCCAGTACTTC. It yields the protein CASSLEAGGFIGTQYF.

The chain joins TRBV10-3 to TRBJ2-7; D is uncertain. Trimming stripped 0 bases from V and 1 base from J, with 10 bases between. The germline CDR1 and CDR2 sequences are ENHRY and SYGVKD. The CDR3 is 15 residues long. The CDR3 DNA reads TGTGCCATCAGTGAGTCGACTCAGTTTTCCTACGAGCAGTACTTC. It is translated as CAISESTQFSYEQYF.

The chain combines TRBV10-1 with TRBJ1-6; D not resolved. The CDR3 covers 14 residues. Germline loops: CDR1 WNHNN, CDR2 SYGVQD (reference sequence). Trimming left V 2 bases short and J 6 bases short, with 8 bases between. Here the CDR3 DNA reads TGCGCCAGCAGTGAGCACGGAGGTAATTCACCCCTCCACTTT. Translation gives CASSEHGGNSPLHF.

The CDR3 DNA follows: TGTGCCAGCAGCCCCGGGACAGATAATTCACCCCTCCACTTT. Protein: CASSPGTDNSPLHF. The chain is built from TRBV9 and TRBJ1-6, with 7 bases fitting TRBD1. The CDR3 runs to 14 residues. The V gene end was trimmed by 4 bases and the J gene end by 5 bases; junction bases not matched to a gene: 3. Germline V gene lookup returns CDR1 SGDLS and CDR2 YYNGEE.

The rearrangement joins TRBV3-1 (or the pseudogene TRBV3-2) to TRBJ2-1; D gene unclear. The V end lost 0 bases, the J end lost 0 bases, and 6 bases lay between the germline ends. CDR3 length: 15 residues. Germline loops: CDR1 LGHDT, CDR2 YNNKEL (reference sequence). The DNA of the CDR3 is TGTGCCAGCAGCCAAGAGCCAGGCTCCTACAATGAGCAGTTCTTC. Translated: CASSQEPGSYNEQFF.

The genes are TRBV11-2 and TRBJ1-5; tentative D call: TRBD1 (5 bases). Trimming took 0 bases from V and 7 from J, leaving 13 bases between them. The CDR3 spans 15 residues. The germline gives CDR1 SGHAT, CDR2 FQNNGV. The CDR3 DNA is TGTGCCAGCAGCTTAGATGATGCGGGGGGACAGCCCCAGCATTTT. Translated, it gives CASSLDDAGGQPQHF. The full variable domain, its missing parts supplied by reference TRBV11-2 and TRBJ1-5, is EAGVAQSPRYKIIEKRQSVAFWCNPISGHATLYWYQQILGQGPKLLIQFQNNGVVDDSQLPKDRFSAERLKGVDSTLKIQPAKLEDSAVYLCASSLDDAGGQPQHFGDGTRLSIL.

Notes on this clone: Given the absence of the conserved phenylalanine or tryptophan at the CDR3 end, a read error is likely. The DNA is left out, because the CDR3 cannot be placed on it with certainty; the CDR3 is given as TCRdb lists it. This chain connects TRBV7-9 to TRBJ1-4; the table's TRBD1 call for D was not verified on the DNA. The CDR3 spans 11 amino acids, including both terminal residues. CDR1 is SEHNR, CDR2 FQNEAQ, per germline (reference sequence). CDR3: CASSRRDTRMV.

This chain joins TRBV5-1 and TRBJ2-1; a possible D gene is TRBD2 (6 bases). CDR3 size: 15 residues. The V and J ends lost 3 bases and 8 bases respectively, with 18 bases between them. The germline V gene encodes CDR1 SGHRS and CDR2 YFSETQ. CDR3 protein: CASSSGGQSAHEQFF. CDR3 coding DNA: TGCGCCAGCAGCTCCGGAGGGCAGTCAGCCCATGAGCAGTTCTTC.

This clone was seen only once. The chain recombines TRBV6-5 with TRBJ2-1, with 12 bases aligning to TRBD1. V shed 6 bases and J 9 bases; nucleotides not matched to a gene: 6. The CDR3 runs 14 residues. Germline V gene lookup returns CDR1 MNHEY and CDR2 SVGAGI. The CDR3 loop is CASRPGTGGTEQFF. In DNA form, the CDR3 reads TGTGCCAGCAGACCCGGGACAGGGGGCACTGAGCAGTTCTTC.

V gene TRBV5-4 combines with J gene TRBJ2-1; weak D call: TRBD2 (6 bases). Germline V gives CDR1 SGHNT, CDR2 YYREEE (reference sequence). The CDR3 is 13 residues long. V lost 9 bases and J lost 6, with 16 bases in between. The CDR3 here is CAIPSGGSNEQFF. The DNA of the CDR3 is TGTGCCATTCCTAGTGGGGGGAGCAATGAGCAGTTCTTC. Full variable domain (missing parts from reference TRBV5-4 and TRBJ2-1): ETGVTQSPTHLIKTRGQQVTLRCSSQSGHNTVSWYQQALGQGPQFIFQYYREEENGRGNFPPRFSGLQFPNYSSELNVNALELDDSALYLCAIPSGGSNEQFFGPGTRLTVL.

The J gene is TRBJ1-4, the V gene TRBV7-9, with 8 bases that match TRBD1. The CDR3 is 15 residues long. V lost 5 bases, J lost 4 bases, and 6 bases stayed unmatched. Germline CDR1 reads SEHNR; CDR2 reads FQNEAQ (reference sequence). For the CDR3, the DNA is TGTGCCAGCAGCCGGACAGGGTCTTTTAATGAAAAACTGTTTTTT. This codes for CASSRTGSFNEKLFF.

This clone was recorded once. The rearrangement uses TRBV30 and TRBJ2-3, with D unresolved. Trimming took off 2 bases at V and 1 base at J, with 10 bases between the two ends. CDR3 length equals 14 residues. Germline values: CDR1 GTSNPN, CDR2 SVGIG (reference sequence). The CDR3 nucleotides are TGTGCCTGGAGTACCGCCGGTCGCACAGATACGCAGTATTTT. Encoded protein: CAWSTAGRTDTQYF.